This TCR beta chain was identified during a study of T cell repertoires in cytomegalovirus infection. Study background: Signatures in public TCR beta sequences pointed to both CMV infection and matching HLA type. General observations from the study: Identification of carriers of CMV plus the relevant HLA was achieved through cumulative public TCR beta family frequency. The ex vivo response was dominated by HLA-C-restricted CMV-specific TCR beta clonotypes.

TCRdb reprocessed the reads with MiXCR, giving one entry per CDR3 protein. Among some 160,000 distinct CDR3 sequences listed, under 20% were seen once. As to this clonotype: Its target is not known.

This sequence originates from a human donor in good health (CMV status not recorded). Some clones in this sample may be carry-over from other donors' samples. The source material was CD8+ T cells from PBMCs.

The CDR3 DNA sequence: TGCAGTGTAGTAGCAGGGGGTAAAGAGACCCAGTACTTC. This codes for CSVVAGGKETQYF. The chain couples TRBV20-1 to TRBJ2-5, with 7 bases aligning to TRBD1. Germline assignment: CDR1 DFQATT and CDR2 SNEGSKA (reference sequence). The CDR3 contains 13 residues. J gave up 3 bases and V 7 bases, and 8 bases lay outside the gene matches.